The 25 T cell receptor beta chains listed next were all sequenced from one sample in a study of T cells in Graves' hyperthyroidism and ophthalmopathy. RNA transcripts served as the template for amplifying TCR beta CDR3 regions. With the HTBI primer set, the TCR CDR3 went through a first round of RT-PCR. Using its own MiXCR run on the multiplex PCR reads, TCRdb lists one record per CDR3 protein. The sample lists about 380,000 distinct CDR3 sequences, approximately 13% occurring once. Sequencing was done on a sample of blood. Every receptor here comes from a man aged 30 to 45 with Graves' hyperthyroidism that later progressed to Graves' ophthalmopathy.

This clonotype was recorded many times. V is TRBV28 and J is TRBJ2-7; no clear D. V gave up 2 bases and J gave up 6 bases, with 8 bases separating them. The CDR3 is 12 amino acids. From germline, CDR1 is MDHEN and CDR2 SYDVKM. The chain's CDR3 is CASSLPGGEQYF. The CDR3 coding sequence is TGTGCCAGCAGTTTACCCGGTGGCGAGCAGTACTTC.

This chain uses TRBV12-3 or TRBV12-4 with TRBJ2-4, with D maybe TRBD2 (5 bases). V lost 3 bases and J lost 7, with 19 bases in between. The CDR3 extends over 16 amino acids. CDR3 sequence: CASSLEARYLGNIQYF. The CDR3 nucleotides are TGTGCCAGCAGTTTGGAGGCCCGGTACCTTGGGAACATTCAGTACTTC.

J is TRBJ2-5 and V is TRBV4-2; D is perhaps TRBD1 or TRBD2 (5 bases each). The CDR3 sequence is 13 residues long. V shed 3 bases and J shed 2 bases, with 7 bases lying between them. CDR1 LGHNA and CDR2 YNFKEQ come from the germline V gene. CDR3 bases: TGTGCCAGCAGCCAGGGGGAACAAGAGACCCAGTACTTC. It yields the protein CASSQGEQETQYF.

The genes are TRBV7-8 and TRBJ1-2; TRBD1 is a possible D gene (6 bases). The CDR3 is 14 amino acids. Per germline, CDR1 SGHVS and CDR2 FQNEAQ. V lost 5 bases to trimming and J lost 7 bases, with 17 bases between them. The CDR3, as DNA: TGTGCCAGCAGCCGGGGAGCGGGGGCCAGTGGCTACACCTTC. This encodes CASSRGAGASGYTF.

This clonotype appeared a few times. A clone one base away is much larger, so this may be a read error. This chain connects TRBV11-2 to TRBJ1-2; D unclear. The CDR3 is 12 amino acids. The ends were cut back, 8 bases at V and 12 bases at J, with 19 bases in the middle. Germline V gives CDR1 SGHAT, CDR2 FQNNGV. CDR3 nucleotides: TGTGCCAGCGCCCACGTGGCAATGGGCCACACCTTC. It encodes CASAHVAMGHTF.

This clonotype showed up just a few times. The rearrangement joins TRBV20-1 to TRBJ1-5, with D tentatively TRBD1 (6 bases). CDR1 DFQATT and CDR2 SNEGSKA come from the germline V gene (reference sequence). The CDR3 extends over 16 amino acids. V lost 0 bases, J lost 3 bases, and 15 bases lay in between. CDR3 amino acids: CSARDRGQGFNQPQHF. The CDR3 DNA is TGCAGTGCTAGAGATCGAGGGCAGGGGTTCAATCAGCCCCAGCATTTT.

This clonotype has just a few counts. CDR3 bases: TGTGCCAGCAGTTTCCTAGCGGGGGGGCAGAACACAGATACGCAGTATTTT. This encodes CASSFLAGGQNTDTQYF. The gene calls are TRBV27 and TRBJ2-3, with 12 bases matching TRBD2. CDR3 length: 17 residues. With 3 bases clipped from V and 2 bases from J, the junction kept 6 bases outside the gene matches. In germline, CDR1 is MNHEY, CDR2 SMNVEV (reference sequence).

This clonotype was found once. The chain combines TRBV29-1 with TRBJ2-1; D may match TRBD1 or TRBD2 (5 bases each). The V gene lost 7 bases and the J gene lost 6 bases, with 13 bases spanning the gap. CDR1 is SQVTM and CDR2 is ANQGSEA in the germline V gene. There are 12 residues in the CDR3. The chain's CDR3 is CSGDRLGNEQFF. In DNA form, the CDR3 reads TGCAGCGGGGACCGCCTAGGCAATGAGCAGTTCTTC.

This clonotype was found a few times. The V gene is TRBV9, the J gene TRBJ2-3; maybe TRBD2 (6 bases). The CDR3 runs 14 residues. The germline V gene has CDR1 SGDLS and CDR2 YYNGEE. Trimming stripped 2 bases from V and 1 base from J, with 8 bases between. The CDR3 region is CASSVQRGTDTQYF. The CDR3 nucleotides read TGTGCCAGCAGCGTCCAGCGGGGCACAGATACGCAGTATTTT.

This clonotype was seen a few times. The junction and the germline gene differ at one end; a read error may be behind it. V and J are TRBV4-2 and TRBJ2-7, with D unresolved. The CDR3 totals 15 residues. Germline V gene lookup returns CDR1 LGHNA and CDR2 YNFKEQ. The CDR3: CASSQEADITYERYF. The CDR3, as DNA: TGTGCCAGCAGCCAAGAGGCCGACATCACCTACGAGCGGTACTTC.

This clonotype was detected a few times. V usage is TRBV18 and J usage is TRBJ2-5, with 8 bases lining up with TRBD1. The CDR3 is made up of 15 amino acids. The germline V gene encodes CDR1 KGHSH and CDR2 LQKENI. The V gene end was trimmed by 0 bases and the J gene end by 4 bases; junction bases not matched to a gene: 4. The CDR3 DNA reads TGTGCCAGCTCACCACCGTCTACAGGGGGAGAGACCCAGTACTTC. Protein product: CASSPPSTGGETQYF.

The chain has TRBV30 and TRBJ2-2; 7 nucleotides match TRBD2. Germline V CDR1 and CDR2: GTSNPN, SVGIG (reference sequence). Trimming removed 7 bases from V and 5 bases from J; junction bases left unmatched: 7. This CDR3 has 13 residues. CDR3 residues: CASGLEVTGELFF. DNA of the CDR3: TGTGCCTCCGGACTAGAGGTGACCGGGGAGCTGTTTTTT. The variable domain in full, completed from reference TRBV30 and TRBJ2-2, reads SQTIHQWPATLVQPVGSPLSLECTVEGTSNPNLYWYRQAAGRGLQLLFYSVGIGQISSEVPQNLSASRPQDRQFILSSKKLLLSDSGFYLCASGLEVTGELFFGEGSRLTVL.

The table lists this clonotype with many counts. The chain uses TRBV20-1 and TRBJ2-7; D is possibly TRBD2 (6 bases). The CDR3 length is 15 residues. The germline CDR1 and CDR2 sequences are DFQATT and SNEGSKA (reference sequence). Trimming pared 6 bases from V and 0 bases from J, leaving 18 bases between. The CDR3 loop is CSAPGRQGGSYEQYF. The DNA for the CDR3 is TGCAGTGCCCCGGGGAGGCAGGGCGGCTCCTACGAGCAGTACTTC.

This clonotype was seen many times. The V gene is TRBV24-1, the J gene TRBJ2-7, with 7 bases fitting TRBD1. The CDR3 is made up of 13 amino acids. Trimming removed 9 bases from V and 1 base from J; junction bases left unmatched: 5. Per germline, CDR1 KGHDR and CDR2 SFDVKD. CDR3: CATGDSLSYEQYF. Here the CDR3 DNA reads TGTGCCACCGGGGACAGCCTTTCCTACGAGCAGTACTTC.

This clonotype showed up many times. The genes are TRBV6-1 and TRBJ1-1; possible D gene TRBD1, 6 bases. Germline V gene lookup returns CDR1 MNHNS and CDR2 SASEGT. CDR3 size: 13 residues. V lost 6 bases and J 11 bases, leaving 19 bases between the germline ends. CDR3 residues: CASSDNPKRGAFF. CDR3 nucleotides: TGTGCCAGCAGCGACAACCCCAAGAGGGGGGCTTTCTTT.

V usage is TRBV20-1 and J usage is TRBJ2-1; possibly TRBD1 for D (6 bases). V was cut by 4 bases and J by 6 bases, with 19 bases left in between. Germline V gives CDR1 DFQATT, CDR2 SNEGSKA (reference sequence). This CDR3 has 15 residues. CDR3: CSAIPPARGVNEQFF. CDR3 DNA sequence: TGCAGTGCTATCCCCCCCGCCAGGGGCGTCAATGAGCAGTTCTTC.

At least ten counts were recorded for this clonotype. The rearrangement joins TRBV30 to TRBJ1-2; TRBD1 matches 9 bases. The CDR3 length is 14 residues. Germline V CDR1 and CDR2: GTSNPN, SVGIG (reference sequence). The V gene end was trimmed by 2 bases and the J gene end by 5 bases; junction bases not matched to a gene: 6. In DNA, the CDR3 is TGTGCCTGGAGTAGGGACAGGGTTTCATATGGCTACACCTTC. Translating it yields CAWSRDRVSYGYTF.

This clonotype was observed many times. The gene calls are TRBV9 and TRBJ2-7; weak D call: TRBD2 (6 bases). The CDR3 has 14 residues. From germline, CDR1 is SGDLS and CDR2 YYNGEE. Trimming removed 0 bases from V and 4 bases from J, with 11 bases in between. The CDR3 loop reads CASSVGWGEYEQYF. The CDR3 region has the DNA TGTGCCAGCAGCGTAGGCTGGGGGGAGTACGAGCAGTACTTC.

This clonotype has only one observation. V gene TRBV19 combines with J gene TRBJ2-5; tentative D call: TRBD2 (6 bases). The CDR3 has 14 amino acids. CDR1 LNHDA and CDR2 SQIVND come from the germline V gene (reference sequence). V lost 2 bases to trimming and J lost 3 bases, with 10 bases between them. CDR3 nucleotide sequence: TGTGCCAGTAGTATACTAGGAGGGGAAGAGACCCAGTACTTC. Translation: CASSILGGEETQYF.

The chain is built from TRBV29-1 and TRBJ2-1; 9 bases fit TRBD2. The V segment lost 1 base and the J segment 8 bases; nucleotides outside the gene matches: 0. The CDR3 loop spans 12 amino acids. Germline CDR1 and CDR2: SQVTM and ANQGSEA. The CDR3 DNA reads as TGCAGCGTTGAAGGACTAGCGGATGAGCAGTTCTTC. Encoded protein: CSVEGLADEQFF.

The chain combines TRBV7-8 with TRBJ1-1; D ambiguous. The CDR3 is made up of 15 amino acids. Trimming took off 1 base at V and 2 bases at J, with 11 bases between the two ends. Looked up from germline, CDR1 is SGHVS and CDR2 is FQNEAQ. CDR3 sequence (DNA): TGTGCCAGCAGCTTAGTAAGGGAGGGAAACACTGAAGCTTTCTTT. The encoded protein is CASSLVREGNTEAFF.

The chain recombines TRBV10-3 with TRBJ1-4; tentatively, D is TRBD1 (6 bases). Trimming pared 6 bases from V and 5 bases from J, leaving 13 bases between. This CDR3 is 14 amino acids long. CDR1 and CDR2 from the germline V gene are ENHRY and SYGVKD. The CDR3 region has the DNA TGTGCCATCAGCCACTCCCAGGGGAATGAAAAACTGTTTTTT. As protein: CAISHSQGNEKLFF.

Many counts were recorded for this clonotype. The J gene is TRBJ1-4, the V gene TRBV28; unclear D gene. From germline, CDR1 is MDHEN and CDR2 SYDVKM. Trimming pared 6 bases from V and 8 bases from J, leaving 16 bases between. CDR3 length equals 14 residues. The CDR3, as DNA: TGTGCCAGCAGCGAATTGGAGGGTAGAGAAAAACTGTTTTTT. Its protein is CASSELEGREKLFF.

V and J are TRBV20-1 and TRBJ2-4, with TRBD2 as a possible D gene (5 bases). Deletions cut 3 bases from V and 1 base from J, with 7 bases between. Germline CDR1 DFQATT, CDR2 SNEGSKA (reference sequence). The CDR3 loop spans 13 amino acids. As DNA, the CDR3 is TGCAGTGCTAGGTGGAGGGCCAAAAACATTCAGTACTTC. Amino acid sequence: CSARWRAKNIQYF.

The V and J genes are TRBV4-2 and TRBJ2-5, with 10 bases identical to TRBD2. Germline V gene lookup returns CDR1 LGHNA and CDR2 YNFKEQ. After removal of 3 bases from V and 5 bases from J, the junction contained 3 bases not matched to a gene. The CDR3 sequence is 14 residues long. The CDR3 DNA reads TGTGCCAGCAGCCACGCGACTAGCGGGGAGACCCAGTACTTC. As protein: CASSHATSGETQYF.